This T cell receptor (beta chain) was captured in a study of CD8+CD57+ T cells in acquired aplastic anemia. Study background: Each DNA sample taken from sorted CD4+ and CD8+ cells came to approximately 3.2 ug on average.

Details on this clonotype: Its antigen remains unknown.

TCR beta VDJ and CDR3 profiles were obtained from a genomic DNA template. One entry per CDR3 protein, called by TCRdb with MiXCR from the reads. The sample contains some 190,000 distinct CDR3 sequences, roughly half of which appear only once. V lost 5 bases, J lost 3 bases, and 14 bases lay in between. Germline V gene data show CDR1 as SEHNR and CDR2 as FQNEAQ (reference sequence). The CDR3 covers 15 residues. Notes on the study in general: For CD8+ Simpson's diversity, patients and controls showed no significant difference.

Material for sequencing was sorted CD4+, CD8+, or CD8+CD57+ T cells (not recorded which) from PBMCs. This sequence was found in a human donor in good health, serving as a control. The chain is built from TRBV7-9 and TRBJ2-1, with D tentatively TRBD1 (6 bases). CDR3 nucleotides: TGTGCCAGCAGCCCACGCGGACAGAACTACAATGAGCAGTTCTTC. It yields the protein CASSPRGQNYNEQFF.